Listed below are T cell receptor beta chains from one sample, sequenced in a study of OX40 agonist ivuxolimab in advanced cancers. Assay used: immunoSEQ multiplex PCR; TCRdb lists only in-frame clones, some missing. The table lists around 85,000 clones, under 95% of them singletons, with about 1.6% in the top ten. The specimen comprised CD4+ or CD8+ T cells sorted from blood, sampled in a trial of the OX40 agonist ivuxolimab. These receptors were obtained from an adult with an advanced solid tumor such as melanoma, head and neck, liver or kidney cancer. Each CDR3 is given with its conserved first and last residue.

cdr3_length: 14; j_call: TRBJ1-1; v_call: TRBV19; cdr3_aa: CASSISSANTEAFF
cdr3_length: 12; j_call: TRBJ1-2; v_call: TRBV28; cdr3_aa: CASSSGGRGYTF
cdr3_length: 13; j_call: TRBJ2-7; v_call: TRBV19; cdr3_aa: CASSTKTRGEQYF
cdr3_length: 13; j_call: TRBJ1-1; v_call: TRBV7-3; cdr3_aa: CASRGLENTEAFF
cdr3_length: 11; j_call: TRBJ2-3; v_call: TRBV20-1; cdr3_aa: CRTGNTDTQYF
cdr3_length: 15; j_call: TRBJ2-7; v_call: TRBV7-2; cdr3_aa: CASSLRRDSPYEQYF
cdr3_length: 15; j_call: TRBJ2-5; v_call: TRBV30; cdr3_aa: CAWSTGLFSGETQYF
cdr3_length: 14; j_call: TRBJ2-7; v_call: TRBV28; cdr3_aa: CASSRTGATYEQYF
cdr3_length: 12; j_call: TRBJ2-7; v_call: TRBV29-1; cdr3_aa: CSVDRSTYEQYF
cdr3_length: 13; j_call: TRBJ2-1; v_call: TRBV12-2; cdr3_aa: CASQRGSYNEQFF
cdr3_length: 14; j_call: TRBJ2-3; v_call: TRBV29-1; cdr3_aa: CSVSSGLGTDTQYF
cdr3_length: 15; j_call: TRBJ2-5; v_call: TRBV11-3; cdr3_aa: CATHGPSDLRGTQYF
cdr3_length: 12; j_call: TRBJ2-1; v_call: TRBV7-9; cdr3_aa: CASSLDYGLQFF
cdr3_length: 12; j_call: TRBJ2-2; v_call: TRBV7-2; cdr3_aa: CASSQPPGELFF
cdr3_length: 11; j_call: TRBJ2-3; v_call: TRBV5-4; cdr3_aa: CASSLTDTQYF
cdr3_length: 17; j_call: TRBJ1-3; v_call: TRBV6-1; cdr3_aa: CASSEAALGSGGNTIYF
cdr3_length: 13; j_call: TRBJ1-1; v_call: TRBV27; cdr3_aa: CASTRTGGTEAFF
cdr3_length: 11; j_call: TRBJ2-7; v_call: TRBV2; cdr3_aa: CASTLVVGQYF
cdr3_length: 15; j_call: TRBJ2-2; v_call: TRBV10-2; cdr3_aa: CASSGLAGFTGELFF
cdr3_length: 14; j_call: TRBJ2-7; v_call: TRBV30; cdr3_aa: CAWSVGGSSYEQYF
cdr3_length: 13; j_call: TRBJ1-1; v_call: TRBV7-9; cdr3_aa: CASSSERNTEAFF
cdr3_length: 17; j_call: TRBJ1-1; v_call: TRBV7-2; cdr3_aa: CASSPGWNRGRVSEAFF
cdr3_length: 16; j_call: TRBJ1-3; v_call: TRBV13; cdr3_aa: CASSSLRGGYGNTIYF
cdr3_length: 13; j_call: TRBJ2-5; v_call: TRBV23-1; cdr3_aa: CASSQGLQETQYF
cdr3_length: 17; j_call: TRBJ2-1; v_call: TRBV28; cdr3_aa: CASSPHDGTVGYNEQFF
cdr3_length: 14; j_call: TRBJ2-2; v_call: TRBV9; cdr3_aa: CASSVRMGTGELFF
cdr3_length: 19; j_call: TRBJ2-7; v_call: TRBV2; cdr3_aa: CASGSETGTFKTRSYEQYF
cdr3_length: 14; j_call: TRBJ2-7; v_call: TRBV28; cdr3_aa: CASSSQHFPYEQYF
cdr3_length: 16; j_call: TRBJ2-1; v_call: TRBV5-1; cdr3_aa: CASCSIAGGLGNEQFF
cdr3_length: 13; j_call: TRBJ2-2; v_call: TRBV10-3; cdr3_aa: CAISLDSSGELFF
cdr3_length: 16; j_call: TRBJ2-5; v_call: TRBV7-6; cdr3_aa: CASSPAGGTGGETQYF
cdr3_length: 11; j_call: TRBJ1-2; v_call: TRBV25-1; cdr3_aa: CASSDGYGYTF
cdr3_length: 13; j_call: TRBJ1-5; v_call: TRBV6-1; cdr3_aa: CASSVTGNQPQHF
cdr3_length: 13; j_call: TRBJ2-5; v_call: TRBV19; cdr3_aa: CASRRDRGETQYF
cdr3_length: 14; j_call: TRBJ2-3; v_call: TRBV7-9; cdr3_aa: CARVRKISTDTQYF
cdr3_length: 16; j_call: TRBJ2-1; v_call: TRBV7-8; cdr3_aa: CASSLRGLGAYNEQFF
cdr3_length: 14; j_call: TRBJ1-6; v_call: TRBV5-6; cdr3_aa: CASSSSSYNSPLHF
cdr3_length: 14; j_call: TRBJ2-3; v_call: TRBV30; cdr3_aa: CAWTQSWGTDTQYF
cdr3_length: 13; j_call: TRBJ2-5; v_call: TRBV11-3; cdr3_aa: CASSLEAQGTQYF
cdr3_length: 14; j_call: TRBJ2-3; v_call: TRBV11-2; cdr3_aa: CASSLPRRTDTQYF
cdr3_length: 14; j_call: TRBJ2-7; v_call: TRBV19; cdr3_aa: CASSTGQGTYEQYF
cdr3_length: 14; j_call: TRBJ2-1; v_call: TRBV7-2; cdr3_aa: CASSATGTSGSRLF
cdr3_length: 18; j_call: TRBJ1-5; v_call: TRBV19; cdr3_aa: CASTHRGGGPISNQPQHF
cdr3_length: 14; j_call: TRBJ2-7; v_call: TRBV7-2; cdr3_aa: CASSLYTGVGEQYF
cdr3_length: 13; j_call: TRBJ2-7; v_call: TRBV19; cdr3_aa: CASRNGGEDEQYF
cdr3_length: 16; j_call: TRBJ2-1; v_call: TRBV11-3; cdr3_aa: CASSYLAPLGDIEQFF
cdr3_length: 17; j_call: TRBJ2-3; v_call: TRBV5-6; cdr3_aa: CASSPLAGGPRLYTQYF
cdr3_length: 15; j_call: TRBJ2-2; v_call: TRBV6-1; cdr3_aa: CASSSRTGNTGELFF
cdr3_length: 14; j_call: TRBJ1-2; v_call: TRBV28; cdr3_aa: CASSFSGVNYGYTF
cdr3_length: 14; j_call: TRBJ2-7; v_call: TRBV2; cdr3_aa: CASSEWEISYEQYF
cdr3_length: 16; j_call: TRBJ2-2; v_call: TRBV27; cdr3_aa: CASSLSGGLNTGELFF
cdr3_length: 14; j_call: TRBJ2-7; v_call: TRBV28; cdr3_aa: CASSSQGGSLEQYF
cdr3_length: 17; j_call: TRBJ1-2; v_call: TRBV6-7; cdr3_aa: CASSYSYIGIFTYGYTF